This T cell receptor beta chain was sequenced during a study of blood T cell repertoires in COVID-19. Produced via immunoSEQ multiplex PCR; TCRdb's table is partial and in-frame only. The table lists under 200,000 clones, approximately 84% of them singletons. This receptor was identified in a woman aged 45 to 65 who had recovered from COVID-19. The specimen was PBMCs or T cells enriched from blood (not recorded which).

The DNA for the CDR3 is TGTGCCAGCAGTCTTACAGGGGGCTCTGAGCAGTTCTTC. It specifies CASSLTGGSEQFF. This chain joins TRBV6-6 and TRBJ2-1; the match to TRBD1 covers 9 bases. The germline V gene has CDR1 MNHNY and CDR2 SVGAGI (reference sequence). The CDR3 is 13 residues long. V was pared by 5 bases and J by 9 bases, with 5 bases of the junction left unmatched.